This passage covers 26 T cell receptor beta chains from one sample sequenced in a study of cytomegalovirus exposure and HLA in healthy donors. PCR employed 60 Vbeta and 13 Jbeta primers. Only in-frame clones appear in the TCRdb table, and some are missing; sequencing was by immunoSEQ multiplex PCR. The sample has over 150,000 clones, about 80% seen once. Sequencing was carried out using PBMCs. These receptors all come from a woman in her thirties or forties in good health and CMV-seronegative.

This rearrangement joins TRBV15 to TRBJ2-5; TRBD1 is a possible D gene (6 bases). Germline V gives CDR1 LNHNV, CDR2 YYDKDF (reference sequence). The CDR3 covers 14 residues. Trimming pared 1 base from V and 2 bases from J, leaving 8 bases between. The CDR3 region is CATSRGTDQETQYF. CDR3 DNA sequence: TGTGCCACCAGCAGAGGGACAGATCAAGAGACCCAGTACTTC.

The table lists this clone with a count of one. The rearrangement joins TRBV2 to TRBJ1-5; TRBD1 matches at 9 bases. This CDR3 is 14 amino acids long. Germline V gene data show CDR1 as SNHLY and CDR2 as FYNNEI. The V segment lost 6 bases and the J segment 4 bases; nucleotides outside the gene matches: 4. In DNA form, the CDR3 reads TGTGCCAGCAGCTGGGACAGGGTGAATCAGCCCCAGCATTTT. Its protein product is CASSWDRVNQPQHF.

As DNA, the CDR3 is TGCGCCAGCAGCTTTCGGGGGGCCAAGTACGAGCAGTACTTC. The encoded protein is CASSFRGAKYEQYF. The chain is built from TRBV5-1 and TRBJ2-7; maybe TRBD2 (7 bases). Trimming stripped 2 bases from V and 4 bases from J, with 13 bases between. Germline V gene lookup returns CDR1 SGHRS and CDR2 YFSETQ. This CDR3 has 14 residues.

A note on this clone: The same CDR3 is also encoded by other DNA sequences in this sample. This CDR3 reads CASSLASYEQYF. The CDR3 nucleotides are TGTGCCAGCAGCTTGGCGTCCTACGAGCAGTACTTC. The chain employs TRBV5-6 and TRBJ2-7; D gene ambiguous. Germline CDR1 is SGHDT and CDR2 is YYEEEE. CDR3 length equals 12 residues. Trimming left V 0 bases short and J 1 base short, with 2 bases between. Full variable domain (outside the CDR3, taken from reference TRBV5-6 and TRBJ2-7): DAGVTQSPTHLIKTRGQQVTLRCSPKSGHDTVSWYQQALGQGPQFIFQYYEEEERQRGNFPDRFSGHQFPNYSSELNVNALLLGDSALYLCASSLASYEQYFGPGTRLTVT.

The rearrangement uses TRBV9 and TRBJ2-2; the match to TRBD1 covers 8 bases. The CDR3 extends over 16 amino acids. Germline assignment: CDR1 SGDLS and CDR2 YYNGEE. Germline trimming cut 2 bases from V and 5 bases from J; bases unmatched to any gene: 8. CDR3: CASSVNRGSVTGELFF. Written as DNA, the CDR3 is TGTGCCAGCAGCGTGAACAGGGGGTCGGTAACCGGGGAGCTGTTTTTT.

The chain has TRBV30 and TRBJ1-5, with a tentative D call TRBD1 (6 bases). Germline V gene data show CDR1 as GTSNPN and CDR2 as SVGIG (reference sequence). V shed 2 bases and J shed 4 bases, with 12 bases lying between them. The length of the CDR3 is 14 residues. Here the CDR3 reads CAWSHIRGNQPQHF. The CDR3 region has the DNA TGTGCCTGGAGTCATATCAGGGGTAATCAGCCCCAGCATTTT.

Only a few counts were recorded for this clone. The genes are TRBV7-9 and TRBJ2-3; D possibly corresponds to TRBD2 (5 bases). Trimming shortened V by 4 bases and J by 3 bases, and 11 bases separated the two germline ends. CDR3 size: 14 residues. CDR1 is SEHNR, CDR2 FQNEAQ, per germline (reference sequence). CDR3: CASSSGWETDTQYF. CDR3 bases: TGTGCCAGCAGCTCGGGGTGGGAGACAGATACGCAGTATTTT.

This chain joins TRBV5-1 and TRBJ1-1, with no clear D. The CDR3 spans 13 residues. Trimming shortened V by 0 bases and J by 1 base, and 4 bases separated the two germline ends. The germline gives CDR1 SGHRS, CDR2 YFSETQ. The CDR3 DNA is TGCGCCAGCAGCTTGGTCAGGAACACTGAAGCTTTCTTT. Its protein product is CASSLVRNTEAFF.

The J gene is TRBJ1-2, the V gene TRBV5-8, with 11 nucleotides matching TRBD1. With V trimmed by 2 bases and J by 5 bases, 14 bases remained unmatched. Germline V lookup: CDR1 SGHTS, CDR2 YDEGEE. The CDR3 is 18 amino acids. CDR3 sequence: CASSFSLDRGPAGYGYTF. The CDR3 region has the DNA TGTGCCAGCAGCTTCTCCCTGGACAGGGGGCCGGCGGGGTATGGCTACACCTTC.

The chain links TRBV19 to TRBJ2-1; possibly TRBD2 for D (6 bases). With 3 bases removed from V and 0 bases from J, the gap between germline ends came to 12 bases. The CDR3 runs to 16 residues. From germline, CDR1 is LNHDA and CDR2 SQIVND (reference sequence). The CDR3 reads CASSILGTSSYNEQFF. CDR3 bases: TGTGCCAGTAGTATTTTAGGGACTTCCTCCTACAATGAGCAGTTCTTC.

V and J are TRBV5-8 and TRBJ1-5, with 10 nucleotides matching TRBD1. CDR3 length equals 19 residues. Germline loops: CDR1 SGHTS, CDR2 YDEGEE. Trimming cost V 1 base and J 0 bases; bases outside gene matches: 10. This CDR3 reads CASSLMRQGARDSNQPQHF. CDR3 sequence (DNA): TGTGCCAGCAGCTTGATGAGACAGGGGGCGCGGGATAGCAATCAGCCCCAGCATTTT.

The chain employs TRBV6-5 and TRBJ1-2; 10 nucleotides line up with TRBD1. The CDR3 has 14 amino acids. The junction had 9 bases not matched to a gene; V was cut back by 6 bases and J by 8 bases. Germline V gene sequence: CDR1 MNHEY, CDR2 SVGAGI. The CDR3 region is CASSPIGQGDGYTF. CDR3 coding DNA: TGTGCCAGCAGCCCTATAGGACAGGGGGACGGCTACACCTTC.

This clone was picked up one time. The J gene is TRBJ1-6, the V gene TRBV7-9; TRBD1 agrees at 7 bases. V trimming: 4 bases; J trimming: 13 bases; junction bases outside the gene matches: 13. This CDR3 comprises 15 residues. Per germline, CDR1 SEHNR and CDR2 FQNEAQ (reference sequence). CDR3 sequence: CASSSGTAGSDPLHF. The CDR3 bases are TGTGCCAGCAGCTCCGGGACAGCCGGGTCGGATCCCCTCCACTTT.

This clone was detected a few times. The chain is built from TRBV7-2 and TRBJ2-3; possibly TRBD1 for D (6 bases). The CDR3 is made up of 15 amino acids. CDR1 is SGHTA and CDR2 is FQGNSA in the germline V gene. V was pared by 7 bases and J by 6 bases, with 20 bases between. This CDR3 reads CASNSEGHPIDTQYF. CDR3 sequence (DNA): TGTGCCAGCAACTCAGAGGGACACCCGATTGATACGCAGTATTTT.

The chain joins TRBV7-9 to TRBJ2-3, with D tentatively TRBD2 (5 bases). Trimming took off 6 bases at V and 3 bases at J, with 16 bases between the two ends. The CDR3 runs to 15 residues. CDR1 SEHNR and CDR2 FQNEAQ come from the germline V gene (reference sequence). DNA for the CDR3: TGTGCCAGCAGGCCCAAGCGGAGGCTTACAGATACGCAGTATTTT. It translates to CASRPKRRLTDTQYF.

The CDR3 loop is CASSFTGTGNYGYTF. In DNA form, the CDR3 reads TGTGCCAGCAGTTTTACCGGGACAGGGAACTATGGCTACACCTTC. The chain recombines TRBV28 with TRBJ1-2, with 9 positions matching TRBD1. This CDR3 spans 15 amino acids. The germline gives CDR1 MDHEN, CDR2 SYDVKM. Unmatched junction bases numbered 4, after V lost 3 bases and J lost 2 bases.

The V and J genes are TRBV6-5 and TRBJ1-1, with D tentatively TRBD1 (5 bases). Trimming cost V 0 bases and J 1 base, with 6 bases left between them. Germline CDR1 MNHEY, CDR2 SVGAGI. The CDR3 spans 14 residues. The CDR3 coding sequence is TGTGCCAGCAGTTACTCGACAGAGAACACTGAAGCTTTCTTT. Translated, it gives CASSYSTENTEAFF.

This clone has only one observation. In DNA form, the CDR3 reads TGTGCCAGCAGTGGAACCTCGGACCGCCCAGCAGGGGACACCTTC. Protein product: CASSGTSDRPAGDTF. This rearrangement joins TRBV2 to TRBJ1-2, with a tentative D call TRBD1 (6 bases). V was shortened by 4 bases and J by 12 bases, with 24 bases between the two germline ends. The CDR3 consists of 15 residues. Germline V gene lookup returns CDR1 SNHLY and CDR2 FYNNEI.

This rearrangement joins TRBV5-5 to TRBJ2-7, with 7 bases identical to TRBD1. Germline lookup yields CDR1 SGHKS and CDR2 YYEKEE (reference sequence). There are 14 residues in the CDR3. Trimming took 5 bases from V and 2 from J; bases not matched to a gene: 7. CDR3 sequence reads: CASRSTGFPYEQYF. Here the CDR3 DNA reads TGTGCCAGCAGGTCGACAGGGTTCCCCTACGAGCAGTACTTC.

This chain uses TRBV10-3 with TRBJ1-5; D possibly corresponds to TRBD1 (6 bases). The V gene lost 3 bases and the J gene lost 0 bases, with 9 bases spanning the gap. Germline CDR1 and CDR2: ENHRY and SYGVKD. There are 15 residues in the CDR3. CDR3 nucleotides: TGTGCCATCAGTGAATCAGGGGATAGCAATCAGCCCCAGCATTTT. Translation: CAISESGDSNQPQHF.

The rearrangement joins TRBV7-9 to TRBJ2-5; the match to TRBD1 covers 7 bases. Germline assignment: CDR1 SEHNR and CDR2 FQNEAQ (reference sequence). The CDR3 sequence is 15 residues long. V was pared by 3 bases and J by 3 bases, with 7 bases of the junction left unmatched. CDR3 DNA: TGTGCCAGCAGCTTGACAGGGACAGACGAAGAGACCCAGTACTTC. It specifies CASSLTGTDEETQYF. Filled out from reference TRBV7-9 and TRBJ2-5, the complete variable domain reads DTGVSQNPRHKITKRGQNVTFRCDPISEHNRLYWYRQTLGQGPEFLTYFQNEAQLEKSRLLSDRFSAERPKGSFSTLEIQRTEQGDSAMYLCASSLTGTDEETQYFGPGTRLLVL.

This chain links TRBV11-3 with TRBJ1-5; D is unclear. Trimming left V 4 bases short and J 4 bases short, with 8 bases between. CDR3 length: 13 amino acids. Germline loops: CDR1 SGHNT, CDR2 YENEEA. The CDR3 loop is CASSSGTNQPQHF. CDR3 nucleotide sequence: TGTGCCAGCAGCTCAGGCACTAATCAGCCCCAGCATTTT.

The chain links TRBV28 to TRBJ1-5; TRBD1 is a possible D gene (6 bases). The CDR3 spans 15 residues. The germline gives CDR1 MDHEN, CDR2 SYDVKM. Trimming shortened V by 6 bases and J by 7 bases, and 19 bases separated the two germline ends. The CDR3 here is CASRPPQGQGQPQHF. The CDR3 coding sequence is TGTGCCAGCAGGCCTCCCCAGGGGCAGGGACAGCCCCAGCATTTT.

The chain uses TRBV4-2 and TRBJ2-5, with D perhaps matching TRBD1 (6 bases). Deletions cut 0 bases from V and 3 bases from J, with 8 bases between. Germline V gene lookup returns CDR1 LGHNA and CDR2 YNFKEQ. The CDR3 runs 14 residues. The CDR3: CASSQEGAKETQYF. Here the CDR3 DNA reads TGTGCCAGCAGCCAAGAGGGGGCTAAAGAGACCCAGTACTTC.

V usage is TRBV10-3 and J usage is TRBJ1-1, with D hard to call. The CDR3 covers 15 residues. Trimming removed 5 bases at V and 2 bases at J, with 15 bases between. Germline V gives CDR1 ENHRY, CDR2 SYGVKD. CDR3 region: CAISLGPIPNTEAFF. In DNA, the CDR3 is TGTGCCATCAGTCTTGGCCCAATACCAAACACTGAAGCTTTCTTT.

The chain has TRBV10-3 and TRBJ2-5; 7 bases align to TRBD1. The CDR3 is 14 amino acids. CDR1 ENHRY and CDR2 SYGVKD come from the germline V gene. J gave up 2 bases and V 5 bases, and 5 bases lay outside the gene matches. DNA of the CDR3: TGTGCCATCAGTTGGACAGGCGATCAAGAGACCCAGTACTTC. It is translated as CAISWTGDQETQYF.